Listed below are T cell receptor beta chains from one sample, sequenced in a study of tumor T cells in aggressive B-cell lymphoma. TCRdb's copy holds only in-frame clones and misses some; the assay was immunoSEQ multiplex PCR. The sample records 1,800 or so clones, about 86% being singletons. Sequences were obtained from tumor tissue. These receptors were collected from an adult with diffuse large B cell lymphoma. CDR3s include the opening cysteine and the closing phenylalanine or tryptophan. A D gene is named only where the DNA matches it firmly. Expanded clones get a size class; other rows say once, few or many, or leave the size out.

V	size	J	D	DNA	CDR3
TRBV4-3	.	TRBJ1-2	TRBD1	TGCGCCAGCAGCCAAGATCTGACGACAGGGGGCTTATATGGCTACACCTTC	CASSQDLTTGGLYGYTF
TRBV4-3	few	TRBJ2-7	.	TGCGCCAGCAGCCAAGAATTTTTAGACAGCTACGAGCAGTACTTC	CASSQEFLDSYEQYF
TRBV19	.	TRBJ1-2	.	TGTGCCAGTAGTCTCACAGAGATGGGTGGCTACACCTTC	CASSLTEMGGYTF
TRBV6-1	.	TRBJ2-7	TRBD1	TGTGCCAGCAGTGTGGGACAGGGGGTCTCCTACGAGCAGTACTTC	CASSVGQGVSYEQYF
TRBV7-3	.	TRBJ1-1	TRBD1	TGTGCCAGCAGCCTGACAGGGGTCACTGAAGCTTTCTTT	CASSLTGVTEAFF
TRBV9	.	TRBJ1-1	.	TGTGCCAGCAGCGTAGGACAGCGGAACACTGAAGCTTTCTTT	CASSVGQRNTEAFF
TRBV20-1	.	TRBJ1-1	.	TGCAGTGCTAGAGATCTATCGACATCCCCCTTT	CSARDLSTSPF
TRBV5-8	.	TRBJ2-2	TRBD2	TGTGCCAGCAGCTTTTTCGGGGGGGCGAACACCGGGGAGTTGTTTTTT	CASSFFGGANTGELFF
TRBV5-1	few	TRBJ1-1	.	TGCGCCAGCAGCTTGGACGCGGACACCACTGAAGCTTTCTTT	CASSLDADTTEAFF
TRBV5-1	.	TRBJ1-5	TRBD1	TGCGCCAGCAGCCCAACCGGACAGGAGCAGCCCCAGCATTTT	CASSPTGQEQPQHF
TRBV6-1	.	TRBJ1-1	.	TGTGCCAGCAGTGAAAAGAGGAGCCGCAGTCTGGACACTGAAGCTTTCTTT	CASSEKRSRSLDTEAFF
TRBV4-3	.	TRBJ2-2	.	TGCGCCAGCAGCCACCCCAGGGACACCTATAACACCGGGGAGCTGTTTTTT	CASSHPRDTYNTGELFF
TRBV25-1	.	TRBJ1-2	.	TGTGCCAGCAGTGACACGTTCTCAGGGAATGGCTACACCTTC	CASSDTFSGNGYTF
TRBV13	.	TRBJ1-1	.	TGTGCCAGCAGCTTAGTACAGTTAAACACTGAAGCTTTCTTT	CASSLVQLNTEAFF
TRBV5-3	.	TRBJ1-4	.	TGTGCCAGAAGATCGAGGGCATCTCAAAGCGTCGTGGGTGAAAAACTGTTTTTT	CARRSRASQSVVGEKLFF
TRBV27	.	TRBJ2-2	TRBD1	TGTGCCAGCAGTTTGGGGAGGGGGACAGGGGGCGGAGGCGGGGAGCTGTTTTTT	CASSLGRGTGGGGGELFF
TRBV5-1	.	TRBJ1-2	TRBD1	TGCGCCAGCAGATTGGACAGGGCGGGCGGCTACACCTTC	CASRLDRAGGYTF
TRBV5-1	.	TRBJ1-1	.	TGCGCCAGCAGCTTGGTTGTGGGCGAAACTTTCTTT	CASSLVVGETFF
TRBV28	.	TRBJ1-1	TRBD1	TGTGCCAGCAGTTTATGGTGGGGGACAGGGAACGGGATGAACACTGAAGCTTTCTTT	CASSLWWGTGNGMNTEAFF
TRBV20-1	once	TRBJ2-1	TRBD1	TGCAGTGCGGGACAGGGTGATGAGCAGTTCTTC	CSAGQGDEQFF
TRBV27	.	TRBJ2-7	TRBD2	TGTGCCAGCAGAGGACTAGCGGGGTTTTACGAGCAGTACTTC	CASRGLAGFYEQYF
TRBV5-1	.	TRBJ1-2	.	TGCGCCAGCAGTGAACATTCTTTGTCAACTAACTATGGCTACACCTTC	CASSEHSLSTNYGYTF
TRBV5-6	.	TRBJ2-1	TRBD2	TGTGCCAGCAGCTTAGGGCTAGCGGGGCCCTACAATGAGCAGTTCTTC	CASSLGLAGPYNEQFF
TRBV18	.	TRBJ2-3	.	TGTGCCAGCTCACCACTCACAGGTATCACAGATACGCAGTATTTT	CASSPLTGITDTQYF
TRBV4-3	.	TRBJ2-7	.	TGCGCCAGCAGCCAAGATTTACAGGAAACCTACGAGCAGTACTTC	CASSQDLQETYEQYF
TRBV6-6	.	TRBJ1-2	TRBD1	TGTGCCAGCAGTTCCAAAGACAGGGGCTGGAACTATAACTACACCTTC	CASSSKDRGWNYNYTF
TRBV11-2	.	TRBJ2-7	TRBD2	TGTGCCAGCGGCCGGGACTACTCCTACGAGCAGTACTTC	CASGRDYSYEQYF
TRBV5-1	.	TRBJ2-1	.	TGCGCCAGCAGCTTGGGCCGGAATGAGCAGTTCTTC	CASSLGRNEQFF
TRBV19	few	TRBJ2-1	TRBD2	TGTGCCAGTAGTACGACTAGCGGGAGTTTCGATGAGCAGTTCTTC	CASSTTSGSFDEQFF
TRBV7-2	.	TRBJ2-2	.	TGTGCCAGCAGCTTAATGGGGGGACCCACCGGGGAGCTGTTTTTT	CASSLMGGPTGELFF
TRBV7-2	.	TRBJ1-2	TRBD1	TGTGCCAGCAGCTTAAGCATTGAGGGGGCTTCAGGTGGCTACACCTTC	CASSLSIEGASGGYTF
TRBV7-9	.	TRBJ2-1	TRBD2	TGTGCCAGCAGCTACTCCGGGACTAGCGGATACAATGAGCAGTTCTTC	CASSYSGTSGYNEQFF
TRBV10-3	once	TRBJ1-3	.	TGTGCCATCAGTGAGAGTGGAGCTGGAAACACCATATATTTT	CAISESGAGNTIYF
TRBV28	.	TRBJ1-2	TRBD1	TGTGCCAGCAGCACGGGACAGGGTATCGGCTACACCTTC	CASSTGQGIGYTF
TRBV4-1	.	TRBJ2-3	.	TGCGCCAGCAGCCAAGAAGGAGGGGGCGGCCGTGATACGCAGTATTTT	CASSQEGGGGRDTQYF
TRBV12-5	.	TRBJ2-5	TRBD2	TGTGCTAGTGTCCCCGATCCAGCGGGGGCCCAAGAGACCCAGTACTTC	CASVPDPAGAQETQYF
TRBV27	.	TRBJ2-7	.	TGTGCCAGCCAGACGGGAAAGTACGAGCAGTACTTC	CASQTGKYEQYF